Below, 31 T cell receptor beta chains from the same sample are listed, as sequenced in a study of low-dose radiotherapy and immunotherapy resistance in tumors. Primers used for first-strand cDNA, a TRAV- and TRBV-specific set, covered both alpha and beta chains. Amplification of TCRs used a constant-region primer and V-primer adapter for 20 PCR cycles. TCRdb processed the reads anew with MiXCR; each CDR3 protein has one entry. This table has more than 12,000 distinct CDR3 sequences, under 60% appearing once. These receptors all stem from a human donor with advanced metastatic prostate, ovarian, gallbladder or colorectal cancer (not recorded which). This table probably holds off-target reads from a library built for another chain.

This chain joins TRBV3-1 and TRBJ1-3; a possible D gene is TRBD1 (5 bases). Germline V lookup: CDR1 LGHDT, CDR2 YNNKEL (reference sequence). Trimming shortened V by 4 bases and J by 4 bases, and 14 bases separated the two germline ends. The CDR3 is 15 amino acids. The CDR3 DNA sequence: TGTGCCAGCAGCCTCAGGGCGGACGGCGGAAACACCATATATTTT. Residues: CASSLRADGGNTIYF. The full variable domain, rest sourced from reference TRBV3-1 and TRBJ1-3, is DTAVSQTPKYLVTQMGNDKSIKCEQNLGHDTMYWYKQDSKKFLKIMFSYNNKELIINETVPNRFSPKSPDKAHLNLHINSLELGDSAVYFCASSLRADGGNTIYFGEGSWLTVV.

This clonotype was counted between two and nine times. Here the CDR3 DNA reads TGCAGCGTTGTGGCCAGGGGTTTTATGGCGGGAGAAAGCCACGAGCAGTACTTC. It encodes CSVVARGFMAGESHEQYF. V gene TRBV29-1 combines with J gene TRBJ2-7; D might be TRBD2 (7 bases). V lost 4 bases to trimming and J lost 5 bases, with 30 bases between them. This CDR3 comprises 18 residues. Germline CDR1 reads SQVTM; CDR2 reads ANQGSEA.

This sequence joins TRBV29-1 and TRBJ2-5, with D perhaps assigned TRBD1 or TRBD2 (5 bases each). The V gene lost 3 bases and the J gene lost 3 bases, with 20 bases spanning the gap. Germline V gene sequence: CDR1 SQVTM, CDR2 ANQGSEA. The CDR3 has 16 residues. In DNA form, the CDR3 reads TGCAGCGTTGACGATTTAGGGGAGAAGGAGGAAGAGACCCAGTACTTC. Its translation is CSVDDLGEKEEETQYF.

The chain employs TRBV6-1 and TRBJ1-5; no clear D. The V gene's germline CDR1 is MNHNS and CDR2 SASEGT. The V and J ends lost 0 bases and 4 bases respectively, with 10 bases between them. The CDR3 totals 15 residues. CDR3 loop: CASSEAGYTNQPQHF. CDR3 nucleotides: TGTGCCAGCAGTGAAGCAGGTTATACAAATCAGCCCCAGCATTTT.

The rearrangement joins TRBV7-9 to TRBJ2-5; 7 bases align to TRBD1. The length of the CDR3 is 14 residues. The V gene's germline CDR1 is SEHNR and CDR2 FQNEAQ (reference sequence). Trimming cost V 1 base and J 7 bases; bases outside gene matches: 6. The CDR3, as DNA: TGTGCCAGCAGCTTAGGCGGACAGGATTGGACCCAGTACTTC. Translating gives CASSLGGQDWTQYF.

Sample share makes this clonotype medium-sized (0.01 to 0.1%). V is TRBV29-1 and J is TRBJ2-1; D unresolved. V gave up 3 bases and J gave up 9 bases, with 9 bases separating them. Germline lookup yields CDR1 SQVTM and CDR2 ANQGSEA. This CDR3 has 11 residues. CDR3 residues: CSVDSRVEQFF. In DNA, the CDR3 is TGCAGCGTTGACAGCCGCGTTGAGCAGTTCTTC.

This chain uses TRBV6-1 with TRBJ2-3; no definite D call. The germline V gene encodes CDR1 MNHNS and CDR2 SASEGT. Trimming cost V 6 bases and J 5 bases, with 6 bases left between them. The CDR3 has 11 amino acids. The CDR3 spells CASSLQDTQYF. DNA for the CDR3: TGTGCCAGCAGCCTCCAAGATACGCAGTATTTT.

The DNA for the CDR3 is TGCAGTGCCCCCCAACAGGGCTTCAGCTACAATGAGCAGTTCTTC. It codes for CSAPQQGFSYNEQFF. The chain carries TRBV20-1 and TRBJ2-1; TRBD1 might be the D (6 bases). The germline CDR1 and CDR2 sequences are DFQATT and SNEGSKA (reference sequence). V lost 6 bases and J 3 bases, leaving 18 bases between the germline ends. The CDR3 contains 15 residues.

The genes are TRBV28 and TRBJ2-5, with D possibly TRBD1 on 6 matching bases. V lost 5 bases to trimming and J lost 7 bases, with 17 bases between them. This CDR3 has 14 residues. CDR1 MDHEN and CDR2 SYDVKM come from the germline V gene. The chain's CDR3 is CASSAPSKGGTQYF. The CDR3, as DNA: TGTGCCAGCAGTGCCCCCTCAAAAGGGGGGACCCAGTACTTC.

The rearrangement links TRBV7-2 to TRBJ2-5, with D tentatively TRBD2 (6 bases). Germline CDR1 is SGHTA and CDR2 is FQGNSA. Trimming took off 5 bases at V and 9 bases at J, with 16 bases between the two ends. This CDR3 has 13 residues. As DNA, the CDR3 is TGTGCCAGCAGCCTTCGAGGGCCGGGGGCCCAGTACTTC. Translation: CASSLRGPGAQYF. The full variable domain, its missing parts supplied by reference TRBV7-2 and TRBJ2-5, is GAGVSQSPSNKVTEKGKDVELRCDPISGHTALYWYRQSLGQGLEFLIYFQGNSAPDKSGLPSDRFSAERTGGSVSTLTIQRTQQEDSAVYLCASSLRGPGAQYFGPGTRLLVL.

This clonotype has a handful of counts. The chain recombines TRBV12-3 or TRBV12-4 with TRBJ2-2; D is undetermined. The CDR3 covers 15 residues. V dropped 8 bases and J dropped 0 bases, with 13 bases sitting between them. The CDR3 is CASCVGGPNTGELFF. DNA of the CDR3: TGTGCCAGCTGCGTTGGCGGCCCGAACACCGGGGAGCTGTTTTTT.

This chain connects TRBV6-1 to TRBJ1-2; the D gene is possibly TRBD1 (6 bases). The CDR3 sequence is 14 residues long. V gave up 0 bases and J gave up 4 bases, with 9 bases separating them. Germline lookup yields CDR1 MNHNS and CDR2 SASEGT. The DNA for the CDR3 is TGTGCCAGCAGTGAAGCGGGGGGCGGCTATGGCTACACCTTC. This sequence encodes CASSEAGGGYGYTF.

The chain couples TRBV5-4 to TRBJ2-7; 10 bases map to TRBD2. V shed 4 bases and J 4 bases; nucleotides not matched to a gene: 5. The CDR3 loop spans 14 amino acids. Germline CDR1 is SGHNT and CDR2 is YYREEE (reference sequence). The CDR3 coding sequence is TGTGCCAGCAGCCCTAGCGGGAGTTCATACGAGCAGTACTTC. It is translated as CASSPSGSSYEQYF.

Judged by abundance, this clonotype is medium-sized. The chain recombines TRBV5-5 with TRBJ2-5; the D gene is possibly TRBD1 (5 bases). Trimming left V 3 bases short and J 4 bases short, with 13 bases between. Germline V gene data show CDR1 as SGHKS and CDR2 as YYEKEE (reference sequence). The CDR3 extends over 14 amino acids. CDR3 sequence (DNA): TGTGCCAGCAGCTGGGCCACAGGAGCAGAGACCCAGTACTTC. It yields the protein CASSWATGAETQYF. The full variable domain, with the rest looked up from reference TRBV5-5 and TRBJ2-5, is DAGVTQSPTHLIKTRGQQVTLRCSPISGHKSVSWYQQVLGQGPQFIFQYYEKEERGRGNFPDRFSARQFPNYSSELNVNALLLGDSALYLCASSWATGAETQYFGPGTRLLVL.

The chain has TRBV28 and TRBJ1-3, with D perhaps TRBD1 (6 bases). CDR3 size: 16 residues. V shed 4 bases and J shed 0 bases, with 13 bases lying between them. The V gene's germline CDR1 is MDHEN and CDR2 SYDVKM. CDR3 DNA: TGTGCCAGCAGTTCATCAACAGGGACCTCTGGAAACACCATATATTTT. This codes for CASSSSTGTSGNTIYF.

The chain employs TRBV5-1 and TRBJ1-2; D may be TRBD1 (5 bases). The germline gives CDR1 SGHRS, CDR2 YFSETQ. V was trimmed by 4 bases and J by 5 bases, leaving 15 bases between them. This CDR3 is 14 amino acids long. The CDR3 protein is CASSPQRKGYGYTF. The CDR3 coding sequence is TGCGCCAGCAGCCCTCAACGAAAGGGGTATGGCTACACCTTC.

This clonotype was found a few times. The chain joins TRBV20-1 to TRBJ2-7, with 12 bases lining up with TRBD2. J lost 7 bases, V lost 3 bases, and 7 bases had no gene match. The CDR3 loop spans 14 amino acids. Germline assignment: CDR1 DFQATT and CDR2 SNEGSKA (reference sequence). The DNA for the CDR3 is TGCAGTGCTAGTAAGACTAGCGGGAGTGGGGAGCAGTACTTC. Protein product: CSASKTSGSGEQYF.

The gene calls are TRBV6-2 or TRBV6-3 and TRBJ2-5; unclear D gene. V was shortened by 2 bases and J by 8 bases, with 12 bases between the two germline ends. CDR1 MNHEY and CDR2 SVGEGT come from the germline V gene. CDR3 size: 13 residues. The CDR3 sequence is CASSYGRPTTQYF. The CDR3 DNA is TGTGCCAGCAGTTACGGGCGTCCGACTACCCAGTACTTC.

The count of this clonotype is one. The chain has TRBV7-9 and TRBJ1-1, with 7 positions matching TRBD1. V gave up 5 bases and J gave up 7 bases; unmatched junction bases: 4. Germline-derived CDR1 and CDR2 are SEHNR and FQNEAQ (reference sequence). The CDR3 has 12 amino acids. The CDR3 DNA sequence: TGTGCCAGCAGCCCCCGGGACAGTGAAGCTTTCTTT. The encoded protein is CASSPRDSEAFF.

CDR3 amino acids: CATSRARDGYQPQHF. CDR3 nucleotide sequence: TGTGCCACCAGCAGGGCTAGGGACGGGTATCAGCCCCAGCATTTT. V gene TRBV15 combines with J gene TRBJ1-5, with D possibly TRBD1 on 5 matching bases. CDR3 length: 15 amino acids. Germline CDR1 and CDR2: LNHNV and YYDKDF (reference sequence). Trimming removed 3 bases from V and 5 bases from J, with 14 bases in between.

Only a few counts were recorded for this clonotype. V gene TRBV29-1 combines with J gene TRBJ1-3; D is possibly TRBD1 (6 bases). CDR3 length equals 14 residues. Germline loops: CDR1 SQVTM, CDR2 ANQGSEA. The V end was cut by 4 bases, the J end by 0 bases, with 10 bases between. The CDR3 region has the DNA TGCAGCGTTGCCGGGGGCCTCTCTGGAAACACCATATATTTT. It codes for CSVAGGLSGNTIYF.

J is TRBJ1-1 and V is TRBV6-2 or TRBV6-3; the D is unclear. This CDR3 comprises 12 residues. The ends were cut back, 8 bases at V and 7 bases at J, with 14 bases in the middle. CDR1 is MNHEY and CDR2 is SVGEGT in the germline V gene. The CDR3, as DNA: TGTGCCAGCGGCAGATCCCAATATGAAGCTTTCTTT. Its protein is CASGRSQYEAFF.

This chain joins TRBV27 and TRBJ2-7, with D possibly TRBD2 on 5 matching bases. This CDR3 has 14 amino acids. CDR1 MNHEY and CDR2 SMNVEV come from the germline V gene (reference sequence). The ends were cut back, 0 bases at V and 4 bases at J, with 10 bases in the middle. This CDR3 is CASSLSRVPYEQYF. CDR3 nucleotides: TGTGCCAGCAGTTTATCGAGGGTTCCATACGAGCAGTACTTC.

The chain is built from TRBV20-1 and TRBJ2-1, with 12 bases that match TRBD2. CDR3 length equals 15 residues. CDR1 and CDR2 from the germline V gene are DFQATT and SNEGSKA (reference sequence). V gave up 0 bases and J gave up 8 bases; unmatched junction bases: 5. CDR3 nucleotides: TGCAGTGCTAGAGATCTAGCGGGGGGGCTCGATGAGCAGTTCTTC. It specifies CSARDLAGGLDEQFF.

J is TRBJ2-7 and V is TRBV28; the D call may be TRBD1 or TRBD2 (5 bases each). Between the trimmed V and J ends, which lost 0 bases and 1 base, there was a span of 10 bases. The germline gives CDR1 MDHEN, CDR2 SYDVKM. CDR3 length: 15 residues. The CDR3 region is CASSLWGEGSYEQYF. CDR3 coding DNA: TGTGCCAGCAGTTTATGGGGGGAAGGGTCCTACGAGCAGTACTTC.

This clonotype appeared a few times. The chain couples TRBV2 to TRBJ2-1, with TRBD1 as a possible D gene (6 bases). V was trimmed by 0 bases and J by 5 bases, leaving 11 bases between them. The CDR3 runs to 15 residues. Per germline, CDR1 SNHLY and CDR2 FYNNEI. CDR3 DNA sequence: TGTGCCAGCAGTGAAGCAACAGGGAGAAACAATGAGCAGTTCTTC. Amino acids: CASSEATGRNNEQFF.

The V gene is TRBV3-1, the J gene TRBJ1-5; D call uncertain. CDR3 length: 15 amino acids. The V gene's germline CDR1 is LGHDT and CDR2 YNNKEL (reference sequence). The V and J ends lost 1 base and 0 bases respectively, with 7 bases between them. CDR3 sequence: CASSQGPNSNQPQHF. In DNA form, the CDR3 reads TGTGCCAGCAGCCAAGGACCAAATAGCAATCAGCCCCAGCATTTT. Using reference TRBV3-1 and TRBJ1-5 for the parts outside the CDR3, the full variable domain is DTAVSQTPKYLVTQMGNDKSIKCEQNLGHDTMYWYKQDSKKFLKIMFSYNNKELIINETVPNRFSPKSPDKAHLNLHINSLELGDSAVYFCASSQGPNSNQPQHFGDGTRLSIL.

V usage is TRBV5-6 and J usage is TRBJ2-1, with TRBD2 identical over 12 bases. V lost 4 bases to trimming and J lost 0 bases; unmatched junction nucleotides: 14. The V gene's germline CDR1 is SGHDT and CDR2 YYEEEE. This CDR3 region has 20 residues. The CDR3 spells CASSGGLAGQVGYSYNEQFF. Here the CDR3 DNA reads TGTGCCAGCAGCGGGGGACTAGCGGGTCAAGTCGGCTACTCCTACAATGAGCAGTTCTTC. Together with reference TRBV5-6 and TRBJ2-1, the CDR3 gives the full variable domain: DAGVTQSPTHLIKTRGQQVTLRCSPKSGHDTVSWYQQALGQGPQFIFQYYEEEERQRGNFPDRFSGHQFPNYSSELNVNALLLGDSALYLCASSGGLAGQVGYSYNEQFFGPGTRLTVL.

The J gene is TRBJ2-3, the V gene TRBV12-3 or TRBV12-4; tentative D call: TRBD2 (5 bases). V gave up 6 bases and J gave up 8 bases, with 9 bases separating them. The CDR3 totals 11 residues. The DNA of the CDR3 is TGTGCCAGCAGAGGACTTGGTACGCAGTATTTT. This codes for CASRGLGTQYF.

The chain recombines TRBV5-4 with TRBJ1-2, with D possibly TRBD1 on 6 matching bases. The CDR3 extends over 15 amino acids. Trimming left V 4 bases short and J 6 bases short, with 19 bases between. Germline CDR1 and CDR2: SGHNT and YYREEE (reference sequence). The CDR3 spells CASSPDSRRGDGYTF. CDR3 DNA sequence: TGTGCCAGCAGCCCGGACAGCCGTCGGGGGGATGGCTACACCTTC.

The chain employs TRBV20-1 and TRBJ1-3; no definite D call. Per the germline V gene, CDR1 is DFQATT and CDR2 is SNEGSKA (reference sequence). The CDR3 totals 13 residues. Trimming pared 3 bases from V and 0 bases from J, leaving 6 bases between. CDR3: CSARYSSGNTIYF. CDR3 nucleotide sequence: TGCAGTGCTAGGTACAGCTCTGGAAACACCATATATTTT.